This TCR beta chain was identified in a study of regulatory T cells in long-lasting Graves disease. Researchers made TCR beta libraries by using iRepertoire HTBI primers and running Arm-PCR on CDR3 regions. TCRdb passed the multiplex PCR reads through MiXCR, listing each CDR3 protein once. The table has about 660,000 distinct CDR3 sequences, about 32% seen once. Trimming removed 4 bases from V and 0 bases from J, with 12 bases in between. Germline CDR1 LNHDA, CDR2 SQIVND (reference sequence). The CDR3 spans 15 residues. Described time point: persistent/refractory GD, antithyroid drugs over 5 years with positive TRAb. TCR sequences were obtained from RNA taken from PBMCs. Nine milliliters of peripheral blood went into EDTA tubes. Worth noting for this clonotype: Its target is unknown.

Study-wide results and limits: Favored usage of TRBV28, TRBJ1-2 and TRBJ2-5 was recorded in persistent disease.

Specimen: peripheral blood mononuclear cells (PBMCs), collected when the disease was refractory, from a patient treated with antithyroid drugs. The clonotype originates from a female donor with Graves disease. This chain uses TRBV19 with TRBJ1-1; D not certain. The CDR3 region is CASSTRASLNTEAFF. In DNA form, the CDR3 reads TGTGCCAGTAGTACTAGGGCCAGCCTGAACACTGAAGCTTTCTTT. The full variable domain, completed using reference TRBV19 and TRBJ1-1, is DGGITQSPKYLFRKEGQNVTLSCEQNLNHDAMYWYRQDPGQGLRLIYYSQIVNDFQKGDIAEGYSVSREKKESFPLTVTSAQKNPTAFYLCASSTRASLNTEAFFGQGTRLTVV.